These T cell receptor beta chains were read from a single sample in a study of shared clonotypes between healthy human individuals. Method: immunoSEQ multiplex PCR; TCRdb's copy keeps in-frame clones and lacks some. The data contain over a million clones, roughly 96% of them singletons. Sample: naive CD4+ T cells sorted from blood. All receptors derive from a man in his thirties or forties in good health. Both conserved end residues are part of each CDR3.

TRBJ1-1 | TRBV12-2 | CASRLVGGGTGLSRLLNTEAFF
TRBJ2-7 | TRBV5-1 | CASNPTGTGASEQYF
TRBJ1-1 | TRBV10-2 | CASSGQGNTEAFF
TRBJ2-7 | TRBV29-1 | CSVEPGGEDEQYF
TRBJ2-2 | TRBV19 | CASRSNRVRTGELFF
TRBJ2-1 | TRBV7-9 | CASSPSGRVREQFF
TRBJ1-2 | TRBV6-1 | CASKGQERGYTF
TRBJ2-7 | TRBV28 | CASLAGGTYEQYF
TRBJ1-1 | TRBV6-6 | CASSQGLTEAFF
TRBJ1-2 | TRBV6-5 | CASSRPGSYGYTF